This passage covers 19 T cell receptor beta chains from one sample sequenced in a study of sequential checkpoint blockade in melanoma. Treatment: randomized to nivolumab then ipilimumab (arm A) or the reverse (arm B). Produced via immunoSEQ multiplex PCR; TCRdb's table is partial and in-frame only. The sample comprises some 1,100 clones, roughly a quarter of which are singletons, and 2.5% to 3.5% rests with the top ten. Specimen: tumor tissue (inferred from file names), collected from a patient given nivolumab and ipilimumab in sequence. These receptors all stem from a human donor with melanoma.

The gene calls are TRBV18 and TRBJ2-1; 8 bases agree with TRBD2. The germline V gene encodes CDR1 KGHSH and CDR2 LQKENI. The CDR3 sequence is 15 residues long. Trimming at V came to 3 bases and at J to 9 bases, leaving 10 bases not matched to a gene. This chain's CDR3 is CASSPMSGGQGEQFF. The CDR3 DNA follows: TGTGCCAGCTCACCCATGAGCGGGGGCCAGGGTGAGCAGTTCTTC.

This clone is labeled as medium-sized. The V gene is TRBV11-3, the J gene TRBJ2-3, with TRBD1 matching over 11 bases. There are 15 residues in the CDR3. V was clipped by 7 bases and J by 2 bases; unmatched bases: 5. Germline V gene lookup returns CDR1 SGHNT and CDR2 YENEEA. The CDR3 region is CASKRDRGNTDTQYF. The CDR3 DNA reads TGTGCCAGCAAGAGGGACAGGGGGAACACAGATACGCAGTATTTT.

The rearrangement joins TRBV6-8 to TRBJ2-1; D gene uncertain. Trimming shortened V by 2 bases and J by 8 bases, and 19 bases separated the two germline ends. Germline V gene lookup returns CDR1 MNHGY and CDR2 SAAAGT. The CDR3 is 16 amino acids. DNA for the CDR3: TGTGCCAGCAGTTACGGTCAGTCGTTTACTGTACATGAGCAGTTCTTC. Translation: CASSYGQSFTVHEQFF.

This sequence joins TRBV6-8 and TRBJ2-7; possible D gene TRBD1, 5 bases. The germline V gene has CDR1 MNHGY and CDR2 SAAAGT. The CDR3 consists of 12 residues. V lost 7 bases and J 3 bases, leaving 10 bases between the germline ends. The CDR3 loop reads CASKGQIYEQYF. CDR3 DNA: TGTGCCAGCAAAGGACAAATCTACGAGCAGTACTTC.

V gene TRBV5-1 combines with J gene TRBJ2-3; 11 bases are a match to TRBD1. Germline lookup yields CDR1 SGHRS and CDR2 YFSETQ. V was clipped by 0 bases and J by 2 bases; unmatched bases: 2. The length of the CDR3 is 16 residues. DNA of the CDR3: TGCGCCAGCAGCTTGGGGGACAGGGGGGACACAGATACGCAGTATTTT. This codes for CASSLGDRGDTDTQYF.

The chain recombines TRBV11-3 with TRBJ2-3; D perhaps matches TRBD1 (6 bases). Germline V gene sequence: CDR1 SGHNT, CDR2 YENEEA. Trimming removed 1 base at V and 10 bases at J, with 15 bases between. The CDR3 is made up of 14 amino acids. In nucleotides, the CDR3 is TGTGCCAGCAGCTTAGTGATGGGGGCACCGCCGCAGTATTTT. Encoded protein: CASSLVMGAPPQYF. The whole variable domain, filled in from reference TRBV11-3 and TRBJ2-3, reads EAGVVQSPRYKIIEKKQPVAFWCNPISGHNTLYWYLQNLGQGPELLIRYENEEAVDDSQLPKDRFSAERLKGVDSTLKIQPAELGDSAVYLCASSLVMGAPPQYFGPGTRLTVL.

The chain carries TRBV28 and TRBJ2-2; 8 positions agree with TRBD2. Germline CDR1 and CDR2: MDHEN and SYDVKM. The CDR3 is made up of 16 amino acids. Trimming took 3 bases from V and 5 from J; bases not matched to a gene: 8. CDR3 in DNA: TGTGCCAGCAGTTTTTCTTCGGGACTAGGGACCGGGGAGCTGTTTTTT. Protein product: CASSFSSGLGTGELFF.

CDR3 protein: CASSQGGRGTEAFF. The CDR3 DNA reads TGTGCCAGCAGCCAAGGCGGTAGAGGGACTGAAGCTTTCTTT. V gene TRBV14 combines with J gene TRBJ1-1; no definite D call. Germline CDR1 is SGHDN and CDR2 is FVKESK. This CDR3 has 14 amino acids. Deletions cut 1 base from V and 5 bases from J, with 11 bases between.

This chain links TRBV6-8 with TRBJ1-1; no reliable D call. The CDR3 totals 15 residues. Germline CDR1 and CDR2: MNHGY and SAAAGT. V dropped 5 bases and J dropped 1 base, with 14 bases sitting between them. This chain's CDR3 is CASSTKRVANTEAFF. The DNA for the CDR3 is TGTGCCAGCAGTACAAAAAGGGTTGCGAACACTGAAGCTTTCTTT.

This clone was counted only a few times. This rearrangement joins TRBV6-8 to TRBJ2-5, with 13 bases fitting TRBD2. The CDR3 totals 17 residues. Germline V gene sequence: CDR1 MNHGY, CDR2 SAAAGT. Trimming removed 5 bases from V and 5 bases from J; junction bases left unmatched: 11. The CDR3 nucleotides read TGTGCCAGCAGTGGGACTAGCGGGGCTGGTGGTGGGGAGACCCAGTACTTC. It codes for CASSGTSGAGGGETQYF.

The V gene is TRBV6-8, the J gene TRBJ2-1; unclear D gene. Trimming cost V 5 bases and J 4 bases, with 18 bases left between them. The CDR3 covers 16 residues. CDR1 is MNHGY and CDR2 is SAAAGT in the germline V gene. CDR3 region: CASSRPRHAQYNEQFF. In nucleotides, the CDR3 is TGTGCCAGCAGTAGGCCGCGCCATGCACAATACAATGAGCAGTTCTTC.

The chain links TRBV19 to TRBJ1-5; TRBD1 agrees at 11 bases. The CDR3 is 15 residues long. Trimming cost V 7 bases and J 6 bases; bases outside gene matches: 8. CDR1 and CDR2 (germline): LNHDA, SQIVND (reference sequence). The CDR3 here is CASTPGQGGGQPQHF. Here the CDR3 DNA reads TGTGCCAGTACCCCGGGACAGGGGGGAGGTCAGCCCCAGCATTTT.

The sample holds a few counts of this clone. The rearrangement uses TRBV9 and TRBJ2-5; no clear D gene. Germline V gene data show CDR1 as SGDLS and CDR2 as YYNGEE. There are 12 residues in the CDR3. The V end was cut by 5 bases, the J end by 4 bases, with 9 bases between. The CDR3 sequence is CASSVQRETQYF. In DNA, the CDR3 is TGTGCCAGCAGTGTCCAAAGAGAGACCCAGTACTTC. The whole variable domain, filled in from reference TRBV9 and TRBJ2-5, reads DSGVTQTPKHLITATGQRVTLRCSPRSGDLSVYWYQQSLDQGLQFLIQYYNGEERAKGNILERFSAQQFPDLHSELNLSSLELGDSALYFCASSVQRETQYFGPGTRLLVL.

This clone is medium-sized (0.01 to 0.1%) by share. V is TRBV11-3 and J is TRBJ1-1; no reliable D call. V lost 3 bases, J lost 0 bases, and 11 bases lay in between. The germline V gene encodes CDR1 SGHNT and CDR2 YENEEA. The CDR3 has 15 amino acids. The CDR3 loop is CASSLGGIMNTEAFF. The CDR3 nucleotides read TGTGCCAGCAGCTTGGGCGGGATAATGAACACTGAAGCTTTCTTT. The full variable domain, in which reference TRBV11-3 and TRBJ1-1 provide the parts outside the CDR3, is EAGVVQSPRYKIIEKKQPVAFWCNPISGHNTLYWYLQNLGQGPELLIRYENEEAVDDSQLPKDRFSAERLKGVDSTLKIQPAELGDSAVYLCASSLGGIMNTEAFFGQGTRLTVV.

This clone is medium-sized. The chain combines TRBV11-3 with TRBJ2-7; D not certain. V shed 5 bases and J shed 0 bases, with 14 bases lying between them. The CDR3 runs 15 residues. Germline V gene data show CDR1 as SGHNT and CDR2 as YENEEA. In DNA, the CDR3 is TGTGCCAGCAGCCAGCGTTTCCCCACCTCCTACGAGCAGTACTTC. It encodes CASSQRFPTSYEQYF.

The chain joins TRBV19 to TRBJ2-2; no definite D call. The CDR3 has 15 residues. CDR1 is LNHDA and CDR2 is SQIVND in the germline V gene (reference sequence). The ends were cut back, 3 bases at V and 4 bases at J, with 12 bases in the middle. CDR3 region: CASSMGSITTGELFF. CDR3 in DNA: TGTGCCAGTAGTATGGGAAGTATCACCACCGGGGAGCTGTTTTTT.

The chain recombines TRBV6-8 with TRBJ2-7; the D gene is possibly TRBD2 (6 bases). The CDR3 sequence is 15 residues long. The germline gives CDR1 MNHGY, CDR2 SAAAGT. The V and J ends lost 7 bases and 3 bases respectively, with 19 bases between them. The CDR3 coding sequence is TGTGCCAGCAATGGCATATCTGCTAGCGACTACGAGCAGTACTTC. This sequence encodes CASNGISASDYEQYF.

This clone is labeled medium-sized. The chain is built from TRBV11-3 and TRBJ2-5; 8 nucleotides match TRBD1. With V trimmed by 5 bases and J by 2 bases, 7 bases remained unmatched. CDR1 is SGHNT and CDR2 is YENEEA in the germline V gene. This CDR3 spans 15 amino acids. Here the CDR3 DNA reads TGTGCCAGCAGCGGCGGACAGGGCCGGCAAGAGACCCAGTACTTC. It specifies CASSGGQGRQETQYF.

The CDR3 bases are TGTGCCAGCAGTTCCAGGTCAACATCTGGCTACACCTTC. This codes for CASSSRSTSGYTF. The chain couples TRBV6-8 to TRBJ1-2; D not resolved. Trimming pared 4 bases from V and 7 bases from J, leaving 13 bases between. CDR1 and CDR2 (germline): MNHGY, SAAAGT. The CDR3 runs 13 residues.